Reported below is one T cell receptor beta chain. Its specificity is unknown. The naive CD8 population came from CD45RO-negative cells selected for CCR7, without terminally differentiated effector memory CD45RA+ cells. Produced via immunoSEQ multiplex PCR; TCRdb's table is partial and in-frame only. This sample yields about 2.2 million clones, of which roughly 95% are seen a single time; more than 1.5% belongs to the top ten. This sample is drawn from a study of shared clonotypes between healthy human individuals. Whole-study results and caveats: Clonotype sharing among donors was thought likely to change with sequencing depth.

This CDR3 comprises 14 residues. The V gene's germline CDR1 is MNHNY and CDR2 SVGAGI (reference sequence). The ends were cut back, 6 bases at V and 0 bases at J, with 12 bases in the middle. The rearrangement links TRBV6-6 to TRBJ2-7, with D maybe TRBD2 (6 bases). This receptor was identified in a man in his late teens or twenties in good health. Some clones in this sample may be carry-over from other donors' samples. Sequencing used naive CD8+ T cells from PBMCs. The CDR3 coding sequence is TGTGCCAGCAGCCTCCGGGACTCCTCCTACGAGCAGTACTTC. This codes for CASSLRDSSYEQYF.